A selection of T cell receptor beta chains follows, all from one sample in a study of T cell changes during pregnancy in multiple sclerosis. Some clones are missing from TCRdb's copy, which holds only in-frame ones; the method was immunoSEQ multiplex PCR. The table includes around 67,000 clones, almost 90% detected once. This sample comprised peripheral blood, obtained after pregnancy. The receptors shown here come from a female donor in good health, enrolled as a control in a pregnancy study. The CDR3 runs from the conserved cysteine through the conserved F or W. D genes are given only for firm matches. Not every row has a clone size; where given, it reads once, few, many or a size class.

v_gene,d_gene,j_gene,abundance,CDR3nt,CDR3aa
TRBV18,TRBD1,TRBJ1-5,.,TGTGCCAGCTCACCTCCGGGACAGGGGGCGGGTGGAAGCAATCAGCCCCAGCATTTT,CASSPPGQGAGGSNQPQHF
TRBV6-7,TRBD1,TRBJ1-3,.,TGTGCCAGCAGTTACGGGACAGTGAGCTCTGGAAACACCATATATTTT,CASSYGTVSSGNTIYF
TRBV18,.,TRBJ2-5,.,TGTGCCAGCTCAGGTGTCTATGCGCCACAAGAGACCCAGTACTTC,CASSGVYAPQETQYF
TRBV7-2,TRBD1,TRBJ2-7,once,TGTGCCAGCAGGCCCGGGACAGGGATTGGCGAGCAGTACTTC,CASRPGTGIGEQYF
TRBV18,TRBD1,TRBJ2-3,.,TGTGCCAGCTCACCACTAGACAGGGGTACAGATACGCAGTATTTT,CASSPLDRGTDTQYF
TRBV19,.,TRBJ2-2,few,TGTGCCAGTAGTATCGACACCGGGGAGCTGTTTTTT,CASSIDTGELFF
TRBV4-3,.,TRBJ2-5,once,TGCGCCAGCAGCCAGGACAGACAAGAGACCCAGTACTTC,CASSQDRQETQYF
TRBV5-1,.,TRBJ2-7,.,TGCGCCAGCAACGGGGAGGTGAAGGAGCAGTACTTC,CASNGEVKEQYF
TRBV7-8,.,TRBJ2-7,.,TGTGCCAGCAGCTTCGGCGGCTCATCCTACGAGCAGTACTTC,CASSFGGSSYEQYF
TRBV25-1,TRBD2,TRBJ2-5,.,TGTGCCAGCAGTTTAGCGGGAGAGCGAGAGACCCAGTACTTC,CASSLAGERETQYF
TRBV11-3,TRBD1,TRBJ1-1,.,TGTGCCAGTCGATCAGGGGGGAACACTGAAGCTTTCTTT,CASRSGGNTEAFF
TRBV27,.,TRBJ1-2,.,TGTGCCAGCAGCCAGGACGGTCTCCGGAGGCCTAACTATGGCTACACCTTC,CASSQDGLRRPNYGYTF
TRBV6-5,TRBD2,TRBJ2-7,.,TGTGCCAGCAGTTACGAGACTAGCGGGGTTTACGAGCAGTACTTC,CASSYETSGVYEQYF
TRBV6-6,.,TRBJ2-7,.,TGTGCCAGCAGCCCCTCCCGGGGGGAGCAGTACTTC,CASSPSRGEQYF
TRBV4-3,.,TRBJ1-1,.,TGCGCCAGCAGCCAAGGGGGGGGAATTGGAGCTTTCTTT,CASSQGGGIGAFF
TRBV9,.,TRBJ2-4,.,TGTGCCAGCAGCGTAGATAACAGTCTAGCCAAAAACATTCAGTACTTC,CASSVDNSLAKNIQYF
TRBV7-9,TRBD1,TRBJ1-3,.,TGTGCCAGCAGCTCAATCTGGACAGGGCCTGGAAACACCATATATTTT,CASSSIWTGPGNTIYF
TRBV5-6,.,TRBJ2-3,.,TGTGCCAGCAGCTTGTTGGAGGGGGGGGGTACAGATACGCAGTATTTT,CASSLLEGGGTDTQYF
TRBV7-8,.,TRBJ2-7,.,TGTGCCAGCAGCTCGAGTCCGGGACGGGGGTCCTACGAGCAGTACTTC,CASSSSPGRGSYEQYF
TRBV7-8,.,TRBJ1-2,.,TGTGCCAGCAGCCCGATGAGGGGACAATTCTATGGCTACACCTTC,CASSPMRGQFYGYTF
TRBV30,.,TRBJ2-7,once,TGTGCCTGCCATACAGGGATTGTGTACGAGCAGTACTTC,CACHTGIVYEQYF
TRBV6-6,.,TRBJ2-1,once,TGTGCCAGCAGTCCGATAGGGGCTGAGCAGTTCTTC,CASSPIGAEQFF
TRBV7-6,TRBD1,TRBJ2-6,.,TGTGCCAGCAGCCAATGGGGACAGGGACTTAGAACCAACGTCCTGACTTTC,CASSQWGQGLRTNVLTF
TRBV19,.,TRBJ2-5,.,TGTGCCAGTAGTGCCTCAGGGGAGACCCAGTACTTC,CASSASGETQYF
TRBV15,.,TRBJ1-5,.,TGTGCCACCAGCAGAGACGGGCCCCAGCATTTT,CATSRDGPQHF
TRBV6-5,TRBD2,TRBJ2-1,.,TGTGCCAGCACCGGACTAGCGGGGGGGGATGAGCAGTTCTTC,CASTGLAGGDEQFF
TRBV5-1,.,TRBJ2-4,.,TGCGCCAGCAGCTTGGATGTCCCCGGAGGCATTCAGTACTTC,CASSLDVPGGIQYF
TRBV7-6,.,TRBJ2-2,.,TGTGCCAGCAGCTTCCTGACCAGCGCCGGGGAGCTGTTTTTT,CASSFLTSAGELFF
TRBV2,.,TRBJ1-1,once,TGTGCCAGCAGTCCCCAGGGCGGCGGCACTGAAGCTTTCTTT,CASSPQGGGTEAFF
TRBV7-7,TRBD1,TRBJ2-1,.,TGTGCTAGCAGCTTAGGGGGACAGGGGTACAATGAGCAGTTCTTC,CASSLGGQGYNEQFF
TRBV6-6,TRBD2,TRBJ2-1,.,TGTGCCAGCAGTTACTATCGGCGGCCGGGAGGGGATGAGCAGTTCTTC,CASSYYRRPGGDEQFF
TRBV6-6,TRBD1,TRBJ1-1,.,TGTGCCAGCAGTTCGGGGACAGGGGCAGGGATCACTGAAGCTTTCTTT,CASSSGTGAGITEAFF
TRBV5-4,TRBD1,TRBJ1-6,.,TGTGCCAGCAGCTTGGGGGGACAGGGAAATAATTCACCCCTCCACTTT,CASSLGGQGNNSPLHF
TRBV10-2,.,TRBJ1-2,.,TGCGCCAGCAGTGAACCGGGCTATGGCTACACCTTC,CASSEPGYGYTF
TRBV29-1,.,TRBJ1-5,.,TGCAGCGTTGGATTGGGGGCGGGTGGTCAGCCCCAGCATTTT,CSVGLGAGGQPQHF
TRBV29-1,.,TRBJ1-1,.,TGCAGCGTTGTCTCAGAAACTGAAGCTTTCTTT,CSVVSETEAFF
TRBV5-1,TRBD2,TRBJ2-3,.,TGCGCCAGCATATCCGTAGCGGGGGGTGGAGATACGCAGTATTTT,CASISVAGGGDTQYF
TRBV10-3,TRBD1,TRBJ1-2,.,TGTGCCATCAGTGAGCAGGGACAGGCAAACTATGGCTACACCTTC,CAISEQGQANYGYTF
TRBV18,.,TRBJ2-1,few,TGTGCCAGCTCACTTCCCGGGATAGATGAGCAGTTCTTC,CASSLPGIDEQFF
TRBV6-6,.,TRBJ1-1,.,TGTGCCAGCAGTTACTCGGCGGGAGCTAACACTGAAGCTTTCTTT,CASSYSAGANTEAFF
TRBV6-1,.,TRBJ2-7,.,TGTGCCAGCAGTGTGGAACAGAGCTACGAGCAGTACTTC,CASSVEQSYEQYF
TRBV30,.,TRBJ2-3,.,TGTGCCTGGAGTAGGGGGGGGGCCGCAGATACGCAGTATTTT,CAWSRGGAADTQYF
TRBV6-5,.,TRBJ2-7,few,TGTGCCAGCAGTAGTGGGGCGTCGAATGCCTACGAGCAGTACTTC,CASSSGASNAYEQYF
TRBV5-1,.,TRBJ1-1,.,TGCGCCAGCAGCTTTGGGAGGAGCATGAACACTGAAGCTTTCTTT,CASSFGRSMNTEAFF
TRBV27,TRBD2,TRBJ2-1,.,TGTGCCAGCAGTCCCTCTAGCGGGTCGGGGAATGAGCAGTTCTTC,CASSPSSGSGNEQFF
TRBV30,.,TRBJ1-1,.,TGTGCCTGGAGTGTGGAGGTCGGCTGGACTGAAGCTTTCTTT,CAWSVEVGWTEAFF
TRBV29-1,TRBD1,TRBJ1-2,.,TGCGGGGGGGGGACAGGGGCGAGTCTGACCTTC,CGGGTGASLTF
TRBV4-3,TRBD2,TRBJ2-3,.,TGCGCCAGCAGCCAAGATCGTCCGGGGGGGCATGGAGATACGCAGTATTTT,CASSQDRPGGHGDTQYF
TRBV15,.,TRBJ1-2,.,TGTGCCACCAGCAGACCCACAGGGACCTATGGCTACACCTTC,CATSRPTGTYGYTF
TRBV6-1,.,TRBJ2-5,once,TGTGCCAGCAGTGAAGCGCTTGTCGGGATTACCCAAGAGACCCAGTACTTC,CASSEALVGITQETQYF
TRBV27,TRBD2,TRBJ2-1,.,TGTGCCAGCAGTCCCCCTCAAGTAGCGGGAGAGCAGTTCTTC,CASSPPQVAGEQFF
TRBV7-9,.,TRBJ1-1,.,TGTGCCAGCAGCTTAGAGCGCCTCACTGAAGCTTTCTTT,CASSLERLTEAFF
TRBV7-9,TRBD1,TRBJ2-5,.,TGTGCCAGCAGCTCAGGGGGTCTCAGGGAGACCCAGTACTTC,CASSSGGLRETQYF
TRBV7-2,TRBD1,TRBJ2-7,.,TGTGCCAGCAGCCATGGGGACAGGGTCACCTACGAGCAGTACTTC,CASSHGDRVTYEQYF